These 22 T cell receptor beta chains share one sample of origin, sequenced in a study of patients and donors after allogeneic stem cell transplantation. TCRdb called the RT-PCR reads again in MiXCR, with one record for every CDR3 protein. The table records roughly 200,000 distinct CDR3 sequences, more than 35% of them present only once. The sample comprised blood, either unsorted or a sorted T cell fraction (not recorded which). The receptor set was obtained from a human donor who was either an allogeneic HSCT recipient or a stem cell or donor lymphocyte infusion donor (not recorded which). It is not recorded whose cells these are; they may come from a transplant donor.

The rearrangement joins TRBV7-9 to TRBJ2-2; D remains unclear. Trimming took 3 bases from V and 2 from J, leaving 7 bases between them. Germline V gene sequence: CDR1 SEHNR, CDR2 FQNEAQ (reference sequence). This CDR3 comprises 14 residues. CDR3 coding DNA: TGTGCCAGCAGCTTCAACGGTAACACCGGGGAGCTGTTTTTT. This codes for CASSFNGNTGELFF.

The rearrangement uses TRBV28 and TRBJ1-5; D might be TRBD1 (5 bases). The V end lost 7 bases, the J end lost 3 bases, and 13 bases lay between the germline ends. The CDR3 contains 14 residues. Germline CDR1 is MDHEN and CDR2 is SYDVKM. CDR3 nucleotides: TGTGCCAGCACCGACCCAGGGAACAATCAGCCCCAGCATTTT. It encodes CASTDPGNNQPQHF.

This clonotype was seen only once. The chain has TRBV5-1 and TRBJ1-1; the D is unclear. Trimming removed 4 bases at V and 1 base at J, with 11 bases between. The CDR3 runs to 14 residues. The germline V gene encodes CDR1 SGHRS and CDR2 YFSETQ. The CDR3 nucleotides are TGCGCCAGCAGCGGCAGTCCTTCGAACACTGAAGCTTTCTTT. Encoded protein: CASSGSPSNTEAFF.

J is TRBJ1-2 and V is TRBV4-2; D is unclear. CDR1 is LGHNA and CDR2 is YNFKEQ in the germline V gene. V was clipped by 1 base and J by 4 bases, with 7 bases between them. The CDR3 contains 13 residues. Here the CDR3 DNA reads TGTGCCAGCAGCCAAGGGCGCTCCTATGGCTACACCTTC. It translates to CASSQGRSYGYTF.

The sample holds a few counts of this clonotype. This chain uses TRBV12-3 or TRBV12-4 with TRBJ1-5; D perhaps matches TRBD1 (5 bases). The CDR3 length is 12 residues. V was shortened by 8 bases and J by 5 bases, with 10 bases between the two germline ends. As DNA, the CDR3 is TGTGCCAGCCGGCAGGGACATCAGCCCCAGCATTTT. As protein: CASRQGHQPQHF.

V gene TRBV19 combines with J gene TRBJ1-5, with no clear D. V lost 0 bases and J lost 3, with 9 bases in between. The germline gives CDR1 LNHDA, CDR2 SQIVND (reference sequence). This CDR3 has 15 residues. CDR3 region: CASSIERAFNQPQHF. DNA of the CDR3: TGTGCCAGTAGTATAGAGAGAGCCTTCAATCAGCCCCAGCATTTT.

The chain combines TRBV29-1 with TRBJ1-2, with D possibly matching TRBD1 (6 bases). Trimming removed 3 bases at V and 6 bases at J, with 11 bases between. Germline CDR1 is SQVTM and CDR2 is ANQGSEA. CDR3 length equals 12 residues. In nucleotides, the CDR3 is TGCAGCGTTGAGAGGGGGGCGCATGGCTACACCTTC. It encodes CSVERGAHGYTF.

This clonotype occurred a few times. This chain joins TRBV27 and TRBJ1-5; 8 nucleotides line up with TRBD1. Unmatched junction bases numbered 14, after V lost 4 bases and J lost 6 bases. CDR1 MNHEY and CDR2 SMNVEV come from the germline V gene (reference sequence). The CDR3 extends over 17 amino acids. CDR3 sequence: CASSSRTGYMGGQPQHF. Here the CDR3 DNA reads TGTGCCAGCAGTTCACGGACAGGGTATATGGGAGGTCAGCCCCAGCATTTT.

This clonotype was counted only a few times. This sequence joins TRBV5-6 and TRBJ1-1; D might be TRBD1 (6 bases). Germline V gene lookup returns CDR1 SGHDT and CDR2 YYEEEE. The length of the CDR3 is 15 residues. With 4 bases removed from V and 0 bases from J, the gap between germline ends came to 13 bases. CDR3 loop: CASSLQGILNTEAFF. In DNA, the CDR3 is TGTGCCAGCAGCCTACAGGGAATACTGAACACTGAAGCTTTCTTT.

This clonotype was seen more than once but under ten times. The V and J genes are TRBV12-3 or TRBV12-4 and TRBJ1-1; 9 bases map to TRBD1. The V and J ends lost 5 bases and 8 bases, in that order; junction bases with no gene match: 6. The CDR3 covers 13 residues. CDR3 in amino acids: CASSLRDRVEAFF. CDR3 coding DNA: TGTGCCAGCAGTCTCCGGGACAGGGTCGAAGCTTTCTTT.

The rearrangement joins TRBV25-1 to TRBJ2-7; D uncertain. Deletions cut 4 bases from V and 5 bases from J, with 9 bases between. Germline lookup yields CDR1 MGHDK and CDR2 SYGVNS. This CDR3 contains 12 residues. The CDR3 coding sequence is TGTGCCAGCAGTGCGGTGGTCCACGAGCAGTACTTC. The encoded protein is CASSAVVHEQYF.

V gene TRBV4-1 combines with J gene TRBJ1-6, with D possibly TRBD1 on 5 matching bases. This CDR3 has 14 amino acids. Trimming left V 7 bases short and J 6 bases short, with 13 bases between. CDR1 and CDR2 (germline): MGHRA, YSYEKL. For the CDR3, the DNA is TGCGCCAGCACTGCCGGGACCCGTAATTCACCCCTCCACTTT. Its translation: CASTAGTRNSPLHF.

The chain recombines TRBV12-3 or TRBV12-4 with TRBJ2-5; possible D gene TRBD2, 6 bases. V was cut by 6 bases and J by 9 bases, with 23 bases left in between. This CDR3 is built from 15 residues. DNA for the CDR3: TGTGCCAGCAGCCATCCCCCGGTGGGGGGTGGGGCCCAGTACTTC. It codes for CASSHPPVGGGAQYF.

The chain is built from TRBV12-3 or TRBV12-4 and TRBJ2-1; D may match TRBD1 or TRBD2 (5 bases each). The CDR3 extends over 15 amino acids. Trimming pared 5 bases from V and 2 bases from J, leaving 13 bases between. The CDR3 coding sequence is TGTGCCAGCAGTGACCCCGGGGCTACCTACAATGAGCAGTTCTTC. Translating gives CASSDPGATYNEQFF.

The chain has TRBV7-3 and TRBJ2-2; TRBD1 matches at 9 bases. This CDR3 has 18 residues. V was clipped by 2 bases and J by 5 bases; unmatched bases: 12. The germline V gene encodes CDR1 SGHTA and CDR2 FQGTGA. The CDR3 loop is CASSLGGPGQGLTGELFF. The CDR3, as DNA: TGTGCCAGCAGCTTAGGGGGACCGGGACAGGGACTTACCGGGGAGCTGTTTTTT.

V gene TRBV21-1 combines with J gene TRBJ2-1; no DNA check was done on the table's D call, TRBD1. TRBV21-1 is flagged as a pseudogene. The CDR3 has 17 residues. This chain's CDR3 is CASSKERGSSSYNEQFF. DNA of the CDR3: TGTGCCAGCAGCAAAGAACGGGGGTCGAGCTCCTACAATGAGCAGTTCTTC.

This clonotype was detected only a few times. The rearrangement uses TRBV19 and TRBJ2-6, with no clear D. This CDR3 comprises 15 residues. Germline lookup yields CDR1 LNHDA and CDR2 SQIVND (reference sequence). The V end was cut by 3 bases, the J end by 0 bases, with 6 bases between. The CDR3, as DNA: TGTGCCAGTAGTATTTTCTCCTCTGGGGCCAACGTCCTGACTTTC. It encodes CASSIFSSGANVLTF. Based on the CDR3 plus reference TRBV19 and TRBJ2-6, the full variable domain is DGGITQSPKYLFRKEGQNVTLSCEQNLNHDAMYWYRQDPGQGLRLIYYSQIVNDFQKGDIAEGYSVSREKKESFPLTVTSAQKNPTAFYLCASSIFSSGANVLTFGAGSRLTVL.

The gene calls are TRBV27 and TRBJ1-6; tentative D call: TRBD1 (5 bases). Germline V gives CDR1 MNHEY, CDR2 SMNVEV (reference sequence). V was pared by 6 bases and J by 3 bases, with 15 bases between. The CDR3 is made up of 16 amino acids. The CDR3 loop reads CASRSLWGGYNSPLHF. The CDR3 region has the DNA TGTGCCAGCAGGTCCTTGTGGGGGGGCTATAATTCACCCCTCCACTTT.

The V call is TRBV14, the J call TRBJ2-1; perhaps TRBD2 as D (5 bases). The germline gives CDR1 SGHDN, CDR2 FVKESK. The V and J ends lost 4 bases and 0 bases respectively, with 10 bases between them. The CDR3 has 15 amino acids. CDR3 in amino acids: CASSRYGLSYNEQFF. The CDR3 coding sequence is TGTGCCAGCAGCCGATACGGACTCTCCTACAATGAGCAGTTCTTC.

A few counts support this clonotype. The rearrangement links TRBV29-1 to TRBJ2-1; the D gene is possibly TRBD1 (8 bases). Germline V gene data show CDR1 as SQVTM and CDR2 as ANQGSEA. The V end lost 1 base, the J end lost 4 bases, and 14 bases lay between the germline ends. There are 15 residues in the CDR3. CDR3 sequence: CSVEGTGGVYNEQFF. CDR3 nucleotide sequence: TGCAGCGTTGAAGGTACAGGGGGGGTTTACAATGAGCAGTTCTTC.

The chain joins TRBV7-2 to TRBJ2-2, with D possibly TRBD1 on 6 matching bases. The germline V and J ends were trimmed by 5 bases and 6 bases, with 10 bases remaining between them. In germline, CDR1 is SGHTA, CDR2 FQGNSA. The CDR3 loop spans 13 amino acids. The chain's CDR3 is CASSPRGSGELFF. The CDR3 bases are TGTGCCAGCAGCCCCAGGGGATCCGGGGAGCTGTTTTTT.

This clonotype showed up just a few times. The V call is TRBV5-1, the J call TRBJ1-1, with D possibly TRBD1 on 5 matching bases. Germline V gene lookup returns CDR1 SGHRS and CDR2 YFSETQ. V was pared by 0 bases and J by 8 bases, with 14 bases between. The CDR3 runs to 14 residues. CDR3 region: CASSLGATGEEAFF. DNA for the CDR3: TGCGCCAGCAGCTTGGGGGCCACAGGAGAGGAAGCTTTCTTT.